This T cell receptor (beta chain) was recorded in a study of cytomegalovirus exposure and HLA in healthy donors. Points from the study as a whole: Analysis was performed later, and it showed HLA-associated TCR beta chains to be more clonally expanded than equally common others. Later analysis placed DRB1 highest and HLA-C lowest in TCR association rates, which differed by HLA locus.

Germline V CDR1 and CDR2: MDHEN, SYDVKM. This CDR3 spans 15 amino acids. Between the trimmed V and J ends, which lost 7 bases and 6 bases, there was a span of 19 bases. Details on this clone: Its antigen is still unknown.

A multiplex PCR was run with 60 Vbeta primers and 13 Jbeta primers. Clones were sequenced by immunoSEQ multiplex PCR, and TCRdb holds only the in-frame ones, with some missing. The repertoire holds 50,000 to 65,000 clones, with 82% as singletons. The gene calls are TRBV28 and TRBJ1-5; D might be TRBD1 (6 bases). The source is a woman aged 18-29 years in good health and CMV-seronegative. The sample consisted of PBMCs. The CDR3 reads CASTRRVQGFQPQHF. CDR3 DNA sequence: TGTGCCAGCACCCGCCGGGTACAGGGCTTTCAGCCCCAGCATTTT.